A single sample is the source of the 14 T cell receptor beta chains below, sequenced in a study of blood T cell repertoires in COVID-19. Measured with immunoSEQ multiplex PCR; TCRdb has only the in-frame clones, and not every one. Among more than 200,000 clones listed, around 87% were seen once. Sequences were obtained from PBMCs or T cells enriched from blood (not recorded which). These receptors were obtained from a woman in her 50s who had recovered from COVID-19.

The chain uses TRBV4-1 and TRBJ2-1; TRBD1 agrees at 7 bases. V shed 4 bases and J 10 bases; nucleotides not matched to a gene: 10. CDR3 length: 14 amino acids. Germline CDR1 and CDR2: MGHRA and YSYEKL. The CDR3 region has the DNA TGCGCCAGCAGCCTCGGGACAGAGAGGGGCGAGCAGTTCTTC. This encodes CASSLGTERGEQFF.

This chain joins TRBV5-1 and TRBJ2-7; tentative D call: TRBD2 (5 bases). The CDR3 totals 13 residues. CDR1 and CDR2 (germline): SGHRS, YFSETQ. Trimming cost V 7 bases and J 0 bases, with 11 bases left between them. DNA of the CDR3: TGCGCCAGCTGGAGCGGAACCTCCTACGAGCAGTACTTC. As protein: CASWSGTSYEQYF. Full variable domain (missing parts from reference TRBV5-1 and TRBJ2-7): KAGVTQTPRYLIKTRGQQVTLSCSPISGHRSVSWYQQTPGQGLQFLFEYFSETQRNKGNFPGRFSGRQFSNSRSEMNVSTLELGDSALYLCASWSGTSYEQYFGPGTRLTVT.

V usage is TRBV19 and J usage is TRBJ1-4, with D unresolved. This CDR3 is built from 14 residues. Trimming removed 6 bases at V and 0 bases at J, with 8 bases between. CDR1 LNHDA and CDR2 SQIVND come from the germline V gene (reference sequence). The CDR3 loop reads CASRSGSTNEKLFF. CDR3 nucleotide sequence: TGTGCCAGTAGGTCAGGATCAACTAATGAAAAACTGTTTTTT. Together with reference TRBV19 and TRBJ1-4, the CDR3 gives the full variable domain: DGGITQSPKYLFRKEGQNVTLSCEQNLNHDAMYWYRQDPGQGLRLIYYSQIVNDFQKGDIAEGYSVSREKKESFPLTVTSAQKNPTAFYLCASRSGSTNEKLFFGSGTQLSVL.

V is TRBV3-1 (or the pseudogene TRBV3-2) and J is TRBJ1-2; possibly TRBD1 for D (6 bases). The CDR3 is 13 residues long. V lost 1 base, J lost 10 bases, and 13 bases lay in between. Germline CDR1 reads LGHDT; CDR2 reads YNNKEL (reference sequence). CDR3 sequence reads: CASSQGTATYYTF. Written as DNA, the CDR3 is TGTGCCAGCAGCCAAGGGACAGCCACATACTACACCTTC.

This chain links TRBV2 with TRBJ2-6, with 7 bases lining up with TRBD1. Unmatched junction bases numbered 3, after V lost 5 bases and J lost 2 bases. The CDR3 has 15 residues. Germline V lookup: CDR1 SNHLY, CDR2 FYNNEI. CDR3 DNA: TGTGCCAGCAGTCCCGACAGGGCTGGGGCCAACGTCCTGACTTTC. Translation: CASSPDRAGANVLTF. Full variable domain (outside the CDR3, taken from reference TRBV2 and TRBJ2-6): EPEVTQTPSHQVTQMGQEVILRCVPISNHLYFYWYRQILGQKVEFLVSFYNNEISEKSEIFDDQFSVERPDGSNFTLKIRSTKLEDSAMYFCASSPDRAGANVLTFGAGSRLTVL.

The gene calls are TRBV19 and TRBJ2-7; 11 positions match TRBD2. The junction had 3 bases not matched to a gene; V was cut back by 3 bases and J by 2 bases. The CDR3 consists of 15 residues. Germline loops: CDR1 LNHDA, CDR2 SQIVND (reference sequence). Here the CDR3 reads CASSMGLAETYEQYF. The CDR3 bases are TGTGCCAGTAGTATGGGACTAGCGGAGACCTACGAGCAGTACTTC. The full variable domain, completed using reference TRBV19 and TRBJ2-7, is DGGITQSPKYLFRKEGQNVTLSCEQNLNHDAMYWYRQDPGQGLRLIYYSQIVNDFQKGDIAEGYSVSREKKESFPLTVTSAQKNPTAFYLCASSMGLAETYEQYFGPGTRLTVT.

This clone was counted only a few times. V usage is TRBV28 and J usage is TRBJ2-1, with a possible D match to TRBD1 (5 bases). Germline V lookup: CDR1 MDHEN, CDR2 SYDVKM. The CDR3 has 13 residues. The V and J ends lost 6 bases and 12 bases respectively, with 18 bases between them. The CDR3 nucleotides read TGTGCCAGCAGGGGGCTCCTAGTTAGTGGGCAGTTCTTC. Translating it yields CASRGLLVSGQFF.

The chain recombines TRBV4-3 with TRBJ2-1; 13 nucleotides align to TRBD2. Germline loops: CDR1 LGHNA, CDR2 YSLEER. J gave up 8 bases and V 1 base, and 5 bases lay outside the gene matches. This CDR3 comprises 16 residues. The CDR3 here is CASSQATSGRSYEQFF. The CDR3, as DNA: TGCGCCAGCAGCCAAGCGACTAGCGGGAGGAGCTATGAGCAGTTCTTC.

V gene TRBV11-2 combines with J gene TRBJ2-3; 8 bases agree with TRBD2. CDR3 length: 15 amino acids. Germline loops: CDR1 SGHAT, CDR2 FQNNGV. Trimming cost V 6 bases and J 0 bases; bases outside gene matches: 5. DNA for the CDR3: TGTGCCAGCAGTAAAATAGCGGGGAGCACAGATACGCAGTATTTT. Protein sequence: CASSKIAGSTDTQYF.

The V call is TRBV6-2 or TRBV6-3, the J call TRBJ1-1; TRBD1 aligns across 7 bases. The CDR3 contains 16 residues. The V segment lost 2 bases and the J segment 1 base; nucleotides outside the gene matches: 7. Germline CDR1 and CDR2: MNHEY and SVGEGT. This chain's CDR3 is CASSYGLRGRNTEAFF. The CDR3 DNA sequence: TGTGCCAGCAGTTACGGCCTCAGGGGGAGGAACACTGAAGCTTTCTTT.

CDR3 bases: TGTGCCAGCAGCGTAGCTTGGGGGAGGAATTCACCCCTCCACTTT. This encodes CASSVAWGRNSPLHF. The rearrangement links TRBV9 to TRBJ1-6; tentative D call: TRBD1 (5 bases). CDR1 and CDR2 from the germline V gene are SGDLS and YYNGEE. This CDR3 is 15 amino acids long. The V end lost 0 bases, the J end lost 7 bases, and 11 bases lay between the germline ends.

The V gene is TRBV3-1 (or the pseudogene TRBV3-2), the J gene TRBJ2-5; D uncertain. Germline-derived CDR1 and CDR2 are LGHDT and YNNKEL (reference sequence). CDR3 length: 14 residues. V gave up 0 bases and J gave up 7 bases, with 12 bases separating them. Here the CDR3 DNA reads TGTGCCAGCAGCCAAGATTTAACCTCGGGGACCCAGTACTTC. Translated, it gives CASSQDLTSGTQYF.

The J gene is TRBJ1-6, the V gene TRBV28; D not resolved. V was shortened by 5 bases and J by 1 base, with 9 bases between the two germline ends. Germline V lookup: CDR1 MDHEN, CDR2 SYDVKM. This CDR3 has 15 amino acids. CDR3 region: CASSVGSSYNSPLHF. In DNA form, the CDR3 reads TGTGCCAGCAGTGTCGGTAGTTCCTATAATTCACCCCTCCACTTT.

This clone was seen once. The V and J genes are TRBV24-1 and TRBJ1-2; D is perhaps TRBD1 (6 bases). The ends were cut back, 2 bases at V and 8 bases at J, with 14 bases in the middle. The CDR3 totals 14 residues. Germline CDR1 reads KGHDR; CDR2 reads SFDVKD. The CDR3 DNA is TGTGCCACCAGTGATTCGTACAGGGTGCAGGGCTACACCTTC. Translating it yields CATSDSYRVQGYTF.